Sequencing of this T cell receptor beta chain was carried out in a study of blood T cell repertoires in COVID-19. On the study more broadly: Material from acute and convalescent COVID-19 was sourced from the United States, Italy and Spain.

Per the original methods: Amplification of reference gene primers was used by the study to estimate nucleated cell counts. The protocol was immunoSEQ multiplex PCR, while the TCRdb copy is restricted to in-frame clones and leaves out a portion. The V and J calls and the clone size are those of that table, but D and trimming were determined from the DNA. The data show about 230,000 clones, with around 84% seen just once and 11% held by the top ten. Followed over time, Seattle patients had been enrolled while infection was active. Per germline, CDR1 SGHRS and CDR2 YFSETQ. There are 15 residues in the CDR3. With 4 bases clipped from V and 4 bases from J, the junction kept 9 bases outside the gene matches.

The clonotype comes from a man aged 50 to 59 with COVID-19, enrolled during active disease. This sequence joins TRBV5-1 and TRBJ2-5; 8 nucleotides line up with TRBD1. Sequenced sample: peripheral blood. The CDR3 DNA reads as TGCGCCAGCAGCCTAATAGACAGGGGTGGAGAGACCCAGTACTTC. The encoded protein is CASSLIDRGGETQYF.